This T cell receptor beta chain is drawn from a study of blood T cells in healthy people across ages (dated by TCRdb to between 2015 and 2017). About the study as a whole: In model experiments, roughly one uniquely barcoded TCR beta cDNA molecule per two T cells was captured by template switching. The study measured age-related changes in TCR beta repertoire diversity using deep sequencing normalized with unique cDNA molecular identifiers. The donors were split into four age groups: young (average around 17 years), middle-aged (about 40), aged (62) and long-lived (about 82). To avoid experimental bias, donors of different ages were randomly spread across the sequencing lanes. The study analyzed two additional independent replicas of 1 million unique cDNA reads from the same blood draw for two donors, one aged 18 to 29 and one aged 80 or older. Summary of the overall study and its limitations: Estimates of total diversity based on one million sequenced T cells were considered lower bounds and underestimates. Compared with the aged group, the long-lived group had more naive CD4+ T cells, fewer expanded clones and increased TCR diversity, suggesting age selection. As age increased, observed TCR beta diversity per million T cells dropped in a roughly linear way, and a significant reduction was already evident by age approximately 40. A strong correlation was found between observed TCR beta diversity and the percentage of naive T cells measured by flow cytometry. Because the CMV infection status of the donors was unknown, age-related changes in expanded clonotypes may potentially have been confounded. Since profiling was done on bulk unsorted PBMCs, naive and antigen-experienced compartments could not be conclusively compared.

Donors were approximately 42 systemically healthy Caucasian individuals from Russia aged roughly 6 to 95 years. Each donor gave roughly 9 milliliters of peripheral blood, drawn into EDTA-treated Vacutainer tubes. Ficoll-Paque density-gradient centrifugation was used to isolate PBMCs, with at least 6.5 million per sample. Total RNA was extracted from PBMCs with Trizol reagent, with at least 5 micrograms obtained per sample. For every donor, an aliquot of PBMCs went through flow cytometry to measure the percentages of naive CD45RAhigh/CD27high T cells. Preparation of the library involved 5' RACE. Sequencing took place on an Illumina HiSeq 2500. A second roughly 6 to 11 cycle PCR used a sample-barcoded 5' primer and a J-beta primer mix. Each TCR beta cDNA molecule received a unique molecular identifier from a template-switch 5' adaptor carrying 12 random nucleotides. Each sample yielded at least 3 million CDR3-containing paired-end reads. First-strand cDNA synthesis was performed from all RNA using the Mint cDNA synthesis kit, with priming by a TRBC-specific oligonucleotide. Following uracil-DNA glycosylase treatment, a first 18-cycle PCR with universal primers M1SS and BC2_uni_R was performed on all cDNA. From the authors' description of their analysis: For normalization, 1 million high-quality reads were randomly selected from each sample, with every read carrying a distinct molecular identifier. Instead of being binned into consensus sequences, reads that shared molecular identifiers were thrown out. CDR3 identification, clonotype clustering and error correction used MiTCR with a Q25 quality threshold and the strictest error-elimination algorithm. A nonparametric unseen species model with Euler transformation was used to estimate a lower bound on total TCR beta diversity. The public reads were reanalyzed by TCRdb: fastp trimming at Q25, MiXCR alignment, in-frame beta chains only. Every entry covers one CDR3 protein and lists the most common genes and DNA from its rows. TCRdb's processing, not the study's, gives the V and J calls here. This sample is represented by roughly 830,000 distinct CDR3 sequences; around 62% of them were singletons. In total, the top ten clones hold 28% of the sample.

Inclusive of the bounding cysteine and phenylalanine, the CDR3 is 14 residues long. Only CDR3 DNA remains: 42 bases, in frame from the first base. The germline V and J ends show losses of 0 bases and 4 bases respectively, and no gene match explains 3 bases of the junction. From the germline V gene, CDR1 is SGDLS and CDR2 is YYNGEE. As regards this clonotype: No cognate antigen has been identified for it. Base qualities are not recorded, but no much larger clone differs from it by a single base.

The sequence was obtained from a man between 25 and 39 years old in good health. The V gene is TRBV9 and the J gene is TRBJ2-7; 8 bases in between match TRBD1. The sequencing sample was made of blood. The DNA reads TGTGCCAGCAGCGTAGGGACAGGGAGGTACGAGCAGTACTTC. It specifies CASSVGTGRYEQYF.